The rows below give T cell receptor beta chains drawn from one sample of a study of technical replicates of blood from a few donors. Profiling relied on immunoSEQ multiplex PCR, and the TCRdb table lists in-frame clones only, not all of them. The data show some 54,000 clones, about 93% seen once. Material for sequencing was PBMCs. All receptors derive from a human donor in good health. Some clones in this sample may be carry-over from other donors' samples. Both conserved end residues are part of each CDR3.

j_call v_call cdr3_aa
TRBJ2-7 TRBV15 CATSREGQGLDEQYF
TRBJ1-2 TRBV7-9 CASSIPGVYGYTF
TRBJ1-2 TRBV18 CASSPSQGDGYTF
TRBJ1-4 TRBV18 CASAQGVNEKLFF
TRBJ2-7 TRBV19 CASSLTSGSYEQYF
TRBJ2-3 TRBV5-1 CASNRGGGSADTQYF
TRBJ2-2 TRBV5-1 CASSIAGDTGELFF
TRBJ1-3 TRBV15 CATSRDAGGGYTIYF
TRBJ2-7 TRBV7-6 CASSLDRGVHEQYF
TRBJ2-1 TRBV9 CASSPTSGGAEQFF
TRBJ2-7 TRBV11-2 CASSLPGLAGRYEQYF
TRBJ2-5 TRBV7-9 CASSSIRDGGETQYF
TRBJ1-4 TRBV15 CATSRVSLNEKLFF
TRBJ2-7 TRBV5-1 CASSLRVLDEQYF
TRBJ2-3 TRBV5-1 CASSSLATYTDTQYF
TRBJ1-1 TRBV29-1 CSAAYRVDTEAFF
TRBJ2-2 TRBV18 CASSASGTLNTGELFF
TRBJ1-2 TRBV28 CASSLWSQGSGGYTF
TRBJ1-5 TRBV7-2 CASSGQNNQPQHF
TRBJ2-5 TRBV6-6 CASSYIGGETQYF
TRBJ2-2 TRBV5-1 CASSFERGESRYTGELFF
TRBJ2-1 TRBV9 CASSVSAGGRNEQFF
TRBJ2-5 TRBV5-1 CASGQGAGQETQYF
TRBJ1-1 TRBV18 CASSLPRENTEAFF
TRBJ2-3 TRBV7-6 CASSFPLGGTSTDTQYF
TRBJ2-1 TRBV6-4 CASSDSPSGGVGEQFF
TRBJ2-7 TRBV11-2 CASSPFLQGMTYEQYF
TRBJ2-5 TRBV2 CASSTGTRRETQYF
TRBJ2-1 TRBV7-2 CASSTTSGNNEQFF
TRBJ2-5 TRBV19 CASSDRPQETQYF
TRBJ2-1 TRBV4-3 CASSQEPRDRGFNEQFF
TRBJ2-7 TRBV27 CASSLVGSSYEQYF
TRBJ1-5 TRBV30 CAWSVRSGGSQPQHF
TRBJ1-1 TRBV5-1 CASSPQQGAVDTEAFF
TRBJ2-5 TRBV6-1 CASTRRGAGDETQYF
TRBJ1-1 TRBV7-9 CASSLEMVSGGTEAFF
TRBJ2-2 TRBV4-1 CASSQTSGGIPGELFF
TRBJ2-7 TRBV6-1 CASTKPGTGGEQYF
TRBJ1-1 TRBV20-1 CSATTPAEAFF
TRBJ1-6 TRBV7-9 CASSSTGNSPLHF
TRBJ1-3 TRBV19 CATLPTARNTIYF
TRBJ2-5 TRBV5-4 CASSGTQETQYF
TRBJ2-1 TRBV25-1 CASSDYYRGETYNEQFF
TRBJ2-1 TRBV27 CASSSITSGQYIYNEQFF
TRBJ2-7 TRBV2 CASSERALAF
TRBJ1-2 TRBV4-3 CASSQDPTGRVYGYTF
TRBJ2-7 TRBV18 CASTGTLTHEQYF
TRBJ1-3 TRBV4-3 CASSHFPGQSSGNTIYF
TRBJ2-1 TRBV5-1 CASSLSGQAYNEQFF
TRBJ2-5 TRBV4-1 CASSQAGRVQETQYF
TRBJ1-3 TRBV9 CASKAGTGNTIYF
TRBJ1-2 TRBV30 CAWSPAGNGAYGYTF
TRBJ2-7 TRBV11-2 CASSLTSLVEQYF